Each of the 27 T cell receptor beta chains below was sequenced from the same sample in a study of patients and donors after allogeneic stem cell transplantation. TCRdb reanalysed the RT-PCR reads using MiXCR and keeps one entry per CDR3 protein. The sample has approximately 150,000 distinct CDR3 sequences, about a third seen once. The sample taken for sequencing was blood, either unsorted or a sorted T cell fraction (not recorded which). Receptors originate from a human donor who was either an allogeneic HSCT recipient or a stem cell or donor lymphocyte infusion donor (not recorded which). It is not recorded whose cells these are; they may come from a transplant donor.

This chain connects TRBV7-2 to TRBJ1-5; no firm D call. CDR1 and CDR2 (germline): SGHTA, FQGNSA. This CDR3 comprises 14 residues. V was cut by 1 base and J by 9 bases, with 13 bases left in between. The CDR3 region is CASSLGPRGWPQHF. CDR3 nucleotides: TGTGCCAGCAGCTTAGGGCCCCGAGGATGGCCCCAGCATTTT.

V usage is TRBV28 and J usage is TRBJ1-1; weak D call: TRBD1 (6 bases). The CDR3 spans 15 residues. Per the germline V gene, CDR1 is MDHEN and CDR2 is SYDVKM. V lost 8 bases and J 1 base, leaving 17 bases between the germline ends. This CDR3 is CASLEGGAPNTEAFF. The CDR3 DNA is TGTGCCAGCTTGGAAGGGGGGGCCCCGAACACTGAAGCTTTCTTT. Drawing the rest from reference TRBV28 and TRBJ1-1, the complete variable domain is DVKVTQSSRYLVKRTGEKVFLECVQDMDHENMFWYRQDPGLGLRLIYFSYDVKMKEKGDIPEGYSVSREKKERFSLILESASTNQTSMYLCASLEGGAPNTEAFFGQGTRLTVV.

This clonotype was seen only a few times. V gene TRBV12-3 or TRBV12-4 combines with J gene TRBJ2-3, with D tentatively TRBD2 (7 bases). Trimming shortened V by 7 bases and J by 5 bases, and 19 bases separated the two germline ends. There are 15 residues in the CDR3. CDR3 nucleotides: TGTGCCAGCACCACCGCGGGGGAACAGGGAGATACGCAGTATTTT. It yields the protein CASTTAGEQGDTQYF.

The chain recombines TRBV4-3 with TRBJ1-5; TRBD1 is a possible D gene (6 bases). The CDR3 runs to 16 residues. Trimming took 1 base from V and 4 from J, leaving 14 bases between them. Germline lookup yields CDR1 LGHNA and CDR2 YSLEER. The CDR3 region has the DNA TGCGCCAGCAGCCAAGGGACCGGGACATCGAATCAGCCCCAGCATTTT. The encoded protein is CASSQGTGTSNQPQHF.

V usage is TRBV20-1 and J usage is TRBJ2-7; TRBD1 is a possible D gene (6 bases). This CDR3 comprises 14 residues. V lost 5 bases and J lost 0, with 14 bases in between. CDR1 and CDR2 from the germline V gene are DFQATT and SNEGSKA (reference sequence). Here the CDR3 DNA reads TGCAGTGCTGTCCCCGGGACACTCTCCTACGAGCAGTACTTC. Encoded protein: CSAVPGTLSYEQYF.

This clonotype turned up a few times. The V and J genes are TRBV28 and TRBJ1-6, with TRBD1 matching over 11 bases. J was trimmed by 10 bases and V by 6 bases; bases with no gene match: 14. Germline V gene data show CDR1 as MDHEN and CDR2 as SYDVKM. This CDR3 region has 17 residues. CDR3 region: CASRRPGQGVGMSPLHF. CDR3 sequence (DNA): TGTGCCAGCAGACGTCCGGGACAGGGGGTGGGAATGTCACCCCTCCACTTT. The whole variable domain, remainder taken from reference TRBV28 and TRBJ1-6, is DVKVTQSSRYLVKRTGEKVFLECVQDMDHENMFWYRQDPGLGLRLIYFSYDVKMKEKGDIPEGYSVSREKKERFSLILESASTNQTSMYLCASRRPGQGVGMSPLHFGNGTRLTVT.

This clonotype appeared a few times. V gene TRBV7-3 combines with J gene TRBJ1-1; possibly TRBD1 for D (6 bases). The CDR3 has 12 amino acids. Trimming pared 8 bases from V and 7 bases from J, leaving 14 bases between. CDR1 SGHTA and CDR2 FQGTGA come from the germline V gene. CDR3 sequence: CASGMGQLEAFF. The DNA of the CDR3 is TGTGCCAGCGGCATGGGACAACTTGAAGCTTTCTTT. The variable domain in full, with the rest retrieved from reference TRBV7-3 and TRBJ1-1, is GAGVSQTPSNKVTEKGKYVELRCDPISGHTALYWYRQSLGQGPEFLIYFQGTGAADDSGLPNDRFFAVRPEGSVSTLKIQRTERGDSAVYLCASGMGQLEAFFGQGTRLTVV.

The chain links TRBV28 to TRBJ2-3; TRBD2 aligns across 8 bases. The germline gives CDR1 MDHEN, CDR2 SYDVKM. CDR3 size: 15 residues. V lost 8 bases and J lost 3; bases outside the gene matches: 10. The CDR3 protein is CASETPGGNTDTQYF. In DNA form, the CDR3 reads TGTGCCAGCGAGACCCCGGGGGGGAATACAGATACGCAGTATTTT. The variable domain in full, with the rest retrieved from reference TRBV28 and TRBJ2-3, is DVKVTQSSRYLVKRTGEKVFLECVQDMDHENMFWYRQDPGLGLRLIYFSYDVKMKEKGDIPEGYSVSREKKERFSLILESASTNQTSMYLCASETPGGNTDTQYFGPGTRLTVL.

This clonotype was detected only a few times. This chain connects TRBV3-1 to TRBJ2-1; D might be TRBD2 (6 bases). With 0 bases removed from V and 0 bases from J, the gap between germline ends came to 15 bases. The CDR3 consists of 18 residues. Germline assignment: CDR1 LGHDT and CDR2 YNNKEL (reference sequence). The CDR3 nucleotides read TGTGCCAGCAGCCAAGATCGGGGGATCGGTAGCTCCTACAATGAGCAGTTCTTC. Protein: CASSQDRGIGSSYNEQFF.

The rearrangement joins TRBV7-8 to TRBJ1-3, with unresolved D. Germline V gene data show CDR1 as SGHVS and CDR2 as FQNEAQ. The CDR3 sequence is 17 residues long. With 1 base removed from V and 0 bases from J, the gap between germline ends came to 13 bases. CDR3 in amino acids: CASSLVEGLSSGNTIYF. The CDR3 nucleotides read TGTGCCAGCAGCTTAGTGGAGGGTCTGAGCTCTGGAAACACCATATATTTT.

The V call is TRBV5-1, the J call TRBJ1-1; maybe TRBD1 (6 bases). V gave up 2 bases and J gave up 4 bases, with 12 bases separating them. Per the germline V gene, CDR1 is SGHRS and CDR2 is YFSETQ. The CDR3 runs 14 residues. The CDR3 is CASSFKQGGTEAFF. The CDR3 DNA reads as TGCGCCAGCAGCTTTAAACAGGGAGGCACTGAAGCTTTCTTT.

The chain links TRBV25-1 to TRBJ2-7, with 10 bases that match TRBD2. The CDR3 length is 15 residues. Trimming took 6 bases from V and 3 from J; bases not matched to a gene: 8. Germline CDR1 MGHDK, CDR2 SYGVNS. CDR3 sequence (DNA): TGTGCCAGCAGCTCTCCAAGCGGGGGGGACTACGAGCAGTACTTC. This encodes CASSSPSGGDYEQYF.

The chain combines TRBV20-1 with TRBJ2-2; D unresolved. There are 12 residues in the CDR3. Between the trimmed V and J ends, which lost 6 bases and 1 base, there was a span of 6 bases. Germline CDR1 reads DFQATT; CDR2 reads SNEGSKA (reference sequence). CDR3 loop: CSATRNTGELFF. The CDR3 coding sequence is TGCAGTGCCACCAGGAACACCGGGGAGCTGTTTTTT.

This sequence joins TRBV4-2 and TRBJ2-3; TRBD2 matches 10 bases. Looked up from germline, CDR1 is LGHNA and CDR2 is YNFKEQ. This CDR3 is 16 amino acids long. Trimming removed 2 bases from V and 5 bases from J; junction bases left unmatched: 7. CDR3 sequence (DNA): TGTGCCAGCAGCCAACCCAGCGGGGGGGCGTTAGATACGCAGTATTTT. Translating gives CASSQPSGGALDTQYF.

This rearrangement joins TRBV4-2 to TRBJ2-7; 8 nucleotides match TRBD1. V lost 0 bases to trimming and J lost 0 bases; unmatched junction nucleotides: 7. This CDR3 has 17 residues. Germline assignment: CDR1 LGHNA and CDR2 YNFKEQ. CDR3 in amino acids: CASSQDMSGQASYEQYF. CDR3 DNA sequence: TGTGCCAGCAGCCAAGATATGTCGGGACAGGCCTCCTACGAGCAGTACTTC.

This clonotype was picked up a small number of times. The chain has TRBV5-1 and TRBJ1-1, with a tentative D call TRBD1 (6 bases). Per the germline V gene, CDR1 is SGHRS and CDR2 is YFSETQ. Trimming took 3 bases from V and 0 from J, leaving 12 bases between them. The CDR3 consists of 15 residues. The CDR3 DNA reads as TGCGCCAGCAGCTCGGGGGCAAGCCTGAACACTGAAGCTTTCTTT. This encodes CASSSGASLNTEAFF.

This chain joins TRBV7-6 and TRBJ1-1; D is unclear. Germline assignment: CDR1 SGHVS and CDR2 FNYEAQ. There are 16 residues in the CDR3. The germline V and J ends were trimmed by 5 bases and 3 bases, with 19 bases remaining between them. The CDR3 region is CASSPWGTAWYTEAFF. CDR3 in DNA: TGTGCCAGCAGCCCTTGGGGAACGGCCTGGTACACTGAAGCTTTCTTT.

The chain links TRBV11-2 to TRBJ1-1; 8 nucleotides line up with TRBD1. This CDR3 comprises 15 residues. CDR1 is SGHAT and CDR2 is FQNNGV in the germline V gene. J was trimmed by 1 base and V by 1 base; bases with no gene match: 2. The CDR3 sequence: CASSLGGTGNTEAFF. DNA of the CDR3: TGTGCCAGCAGCTTAGGCGGGACAGGGAACACTGAAGCTTTCTTT.

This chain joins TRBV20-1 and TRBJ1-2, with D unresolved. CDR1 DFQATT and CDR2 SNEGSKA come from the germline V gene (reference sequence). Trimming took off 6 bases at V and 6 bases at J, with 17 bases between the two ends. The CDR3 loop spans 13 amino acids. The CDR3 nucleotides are TGCAGTGCCTGGTCTGAAATTCGCAATGGCTACACCTTC. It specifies CSAWSEIRNGYTF.

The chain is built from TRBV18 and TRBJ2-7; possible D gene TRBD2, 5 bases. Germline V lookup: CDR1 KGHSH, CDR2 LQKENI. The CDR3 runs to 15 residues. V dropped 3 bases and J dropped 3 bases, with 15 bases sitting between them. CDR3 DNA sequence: TGTGCCAGCTCACCCTCACGAGAGGGCGGCTACGAGCAGTACGTC. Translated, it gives CASSPSREGGYEQYV.

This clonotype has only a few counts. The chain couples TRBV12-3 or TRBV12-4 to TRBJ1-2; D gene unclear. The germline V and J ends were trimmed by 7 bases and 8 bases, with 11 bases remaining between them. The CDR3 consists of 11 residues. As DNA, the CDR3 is TGTGCCAGCACCGCGACTTGGGGCTACACCTTC. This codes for CASTATWGYTF.

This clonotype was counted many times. The CDR3 here is CSVEWDNSLNEKLFF. Here the CDR3 DNA reads TGCAGCGTTGAGTGGGACAACTCCCTTAATGAAAAACTGTTTTTT. The chain carries TRBV29-1 and TRBJ1-4, with a tentative D call TRBD1 (6 bases). With 3 bases removed from V and 4 bases from J, the gap between germline ends came to 15 bases. Germline V gene data show CDR1 as SQVTM and CDR2 as ANQGSEA. The CDR3 has 15 residues. Together with reference TRBV29-1 and TRBJ1-4, the CDR3 gives the full variable domain: SAVISQKPSRDICQRGTSLTIQCQVDSQVTMMFWYRQQPGQSLTLIATANQGSEATYESGFVIDKFPISRPNLTFSTLTVSNMSPEDSSIYLCSVEWDNSLNEKLFFGSGTQLSVL.

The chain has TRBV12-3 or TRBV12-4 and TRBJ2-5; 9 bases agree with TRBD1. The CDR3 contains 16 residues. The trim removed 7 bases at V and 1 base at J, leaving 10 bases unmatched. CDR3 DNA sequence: TGTGCCAGCACAGAACAGGGGGCCGGTCCCCAAGAGACCCAGTACTTC. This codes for CASTEQGAGPQETQYF.

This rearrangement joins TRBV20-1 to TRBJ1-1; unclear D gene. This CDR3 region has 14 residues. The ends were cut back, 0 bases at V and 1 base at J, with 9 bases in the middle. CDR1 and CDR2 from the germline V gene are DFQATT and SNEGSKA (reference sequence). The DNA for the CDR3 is TGCAGTGCTAGAGATCGAATGGCGAACACTGAAGCTTTCTTT. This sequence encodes CSARDRMANTEAFF.

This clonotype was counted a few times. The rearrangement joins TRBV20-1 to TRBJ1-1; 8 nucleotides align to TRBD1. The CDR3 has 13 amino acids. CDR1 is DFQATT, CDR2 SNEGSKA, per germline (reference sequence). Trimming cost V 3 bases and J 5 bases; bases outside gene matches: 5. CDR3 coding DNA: TGCAGTGCTAGGTCACAGGGGGGTACTGAAGCTTTCTTT. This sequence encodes CSARSQGGTEAFF.

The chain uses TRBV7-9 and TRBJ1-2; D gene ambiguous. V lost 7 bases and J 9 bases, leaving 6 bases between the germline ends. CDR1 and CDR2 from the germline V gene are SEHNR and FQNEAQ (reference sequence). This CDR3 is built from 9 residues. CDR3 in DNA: TGTGCCAGCAACCCGAGCTACACCTTC. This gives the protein CASNPSYTF.

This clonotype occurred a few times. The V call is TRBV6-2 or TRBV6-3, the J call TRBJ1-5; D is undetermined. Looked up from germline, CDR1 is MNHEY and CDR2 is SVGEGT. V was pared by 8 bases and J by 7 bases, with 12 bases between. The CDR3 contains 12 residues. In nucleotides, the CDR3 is TGTGCCAGCTCTACGGTGGGACAGCCCCAGCATTTT. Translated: CASSTVGQPQHF.